This TCR beta chain was profiled in a study of cytomegalovirus exposure and HLA in healthy donors (dated by TCRdb to 2016 to 2017). Context from the whole study: In an earlier analysis of fewer than 750 of the donors, 276 Gb of sequence data and some 120 million unique TCR beta sequences from roughly 190 million T cells were reported. Roughly 310 gigabases of sequencing data and tens of millions of unique TCR sequences were included in an early release covering 550 to 650 HLA-typed donors. Among the approximately 430 genotyped donors, more than 70% belonged to the genetic ancestry cluster associated with self-reported Caucasian donors. The study aimed to test whether cataloging public T cell receptors could reveal signatures of past pathogen exposure. Using immunosequencing, the study profiled T cell repertoires from 666 subjects and related those repertoires to cytomegalovirus serostatus. Along with the roughly 670-subject first cohort, a separate validation cohort of about 110 different subjects was used. The study combined high-throughput TCR immunosequencing, statistical association of individual TCRs with disease status, and machine learning to predict cytomegalovirus infection status. To study patterns of TCR occurrence, a later analysis re-analyzed previously published TCR beta repertoires from several hundred donors and added high-resolution HLA genotyping. Rather than using new phenotypic data, the later analysis identified candidate immune exposures from TCR beta sequences and from how often those sequences occurred across donors. An earlier analysis of roughly 600 of the donors used high-throughput TCR beta sequencing to judge whether each TCR beta V gene segment behaved as functional or pseudogenic. Donor age, sex, ethnicity and CMV serostatus were collected together with the repertoire data. In a later genetic analysis, genome-wide SNP genotypes for about 65% of the roughly 670 donors were used, and that subset was treated as a discovery cohort. Every repertoire in the discovery cohort had been generated on one and the same sequencing platform. Class I and class II HLA loci were covered by the typing at four-digit resolution. Typing coverage differed by locus: A, B, C, DRB1 and DQB1 were typed in about 629-630 donors, DQA1 in 522, DPA1 in nearly 610, and DPB1 in 450 to 490. Four to six DR-DQ haplotypes were handled as single units for association and clustering, since linkage in the cohort was strong. On average, 235,054 unique TCR beta nucleotide sequences were sequenced per donor among several hundred genotyped donors of the cohort, with approximately 18% of those sequences being non-productive. Broader findings and caveats from the paper: While some public TCRs were present in many individuals, most TCR sequences turned up only very rarely across donors. In a later analysis, HLA-associated TCR beta chains were found to be more clonally expanded and to have lower generation probabilities than equally common non-associated chains. Compared with the 666-donor mean, donors in an Asian-associated ancestry cluster had fewer N-insertions in productive TCRs, according to a later genetic analysis. Three of the identified cytomegalovirus-associated TCR beta chains were confirmed in vitro to be specific for cytomegalovirus antigens. Strong co-occurrence of HLA alleles, especially DR and DQ, made assigning TCR associations to individual alleles difficult. In a later analysis, most CMV-associated TCR beta chains were found to appear HLA-restricted, with HLA associations seemingly driven largely by CMV exposure. Linkage disequilibrium might explain the correlated functional status among segregating V segments, but an unknown experimental factor could not be excluded. According to a later analysis, TCR association rates differed among HLA loci, with DRB1 alleles showing the most associated TCRs and HLA-C alleles showing the fewest. Because counts were too low, some 17 rarely observed V segments, including chromosome 9 orphons, were excluded from the earlier analysis of 587 of the donors. Roughly uniform sequencing depth across donors was assumed in presence/absence analyses, although this assumption may not hold. In both the original and validation cohorts, the classifier was reported to diagnose cytomegalovirus status with high specificity and sensitivity. A group of highly shared sequence variants was considered likely to be a technical artifact of the sequencing pipeline. In a later analysis, about 17,000 TCR beta sequences were associated with specific HLA alleles at a false discovery rate of 0.05. In this cohort, only TCR beta chains were sequenced, and detectable features were limited by the absence of alpha or paired-chain data. Immune exposure information for the cohort was limited to CMV serostatus. The authors suggested that the approach could potentially be extended to other disease states and immunological phenotypes. The study gave a list of about 150 TCR beta chains associated with cytomegalovirus. In an earlier analysis of about 600 of the donors, most TCR beta V segments appeared in productive rearrangements about 87% or about 30% of the time, broadly matching IMGT annotations. V-gene and J-gene trimming of TCR beta chains was associated with a missense DCLRE1C variant in a later genetic analysis, and the association was replicated in an independent cohort. Several of the top co-occurrence clusters appeared to be linked to parvovirus B19, influenza, CMV and Epstein-Barr virus, according to a later analysis. Because some donors lacked HLA typing at each locus, the association tests relied only on the typed subset. The 87-base-pair reads could not distinguish some IMGT-functional V segments, including TRBV6-2 and TRBV6-3, so those segments were excluded. A further reported finding was that TCR beta sequences accurately predicted the HLA-A and HLA-B alleles for most subjects in the first cohort.

Turning to this clone: Its cognate antigen has yet to be identified. The input lacks base qualities; no much larger clone sits a single base away.

The cohort was made up of 666 healthy bone marrow donors. All cohort members were sampled while nominally healthy, although unrecorded immune exposures were likely present. The donor tested CMV seropositive and was one of the 289 seropositive cohort members. Every donor gave a peripheral blood sample, and the peripheral blood mononuclear cells from that sample were used for TCR beta sequencing. Genomic DNA was extracted from the blood cell samples with the Qiagen DNeasy Blood Extraction Kit. From the cysteine up to the phenylalanine, the CDR3 has a length of 17 residues. CDR3 DNA is the only sequence kept; it has 51 bases, read in frame from the first base. The V and J ends are trimmed by 0 bases and 2 bases, leaving 13 bases between them. CDR1 is given as LNHNV and CDR2 as YYDKDF, both from the germline V gene (reference sequence). The library was obtained by the immunoSEQ multiplex PCR assay. For the multiplex PCR, a mixture combining 60 forward primers for TCR Vbeta segments and 13 reverse primers for TCR Jbeta segments was used. The CDR3 region of rearranged TCR beta genes was amplified from genomic DNA by a multiplex PCR assay. The amplified TCR beta libraries were sequenced on the Illumina HiSeq System as 87-base-pair reads. Under the source paper's analysis protocol: In a later analysis, some 80 million unique TCR beta chains were counted across the 500 to 700 repertoires, and approximately 11 million of these chains were shared by at least two donors. To remove PCR and sequencing errors, raw reads were error-corrected and collapsed into unique sequences using a nearest-neighbor algorithm that merged closely related sequences. Alignment of CDR3 sequences to IMGT reference sequences was used to assign V, D and J gene segments. For a sequence to be retained, a match of at least six nucleotides to both a V gene segment and a J gene segment was required. Rearrangements were called productive when the CDR3 lacked stop codons and stayed in frame with V and J; all others were non-productive. Following IMGT convention, CDR3 was defined as the stretch from the second conserved V-encoded cysteine up to the conserved J-encoded phenylalanine. The earlier analysis of about 530 of the donors excluded any sequence lacking an unambiguous match to a single V gene segment. In an earlier analysis of roughly 500 of the donors, V segments were called functional above 56.7% productive rearrangements and were called segregating when the between-donor standard deviation exceeded 5%. A statistical classification framework was built to diagnose cytomegalovirus status from the catalog of TCR beta chain sequences. V and J gene assignment, in a later analysis, came from comparing TCR nucleotide sequences with IMGT/GENE-DB human TR gene sequences. In a later analysis, CDR3 sequences and most-parsimonious VDJ recombination scenarios were assigned using the TCRdist pipeline. In a later analysis, every TCR beta chain was defined by the combination of its CDR3 amino acid sequence and its V-gene family, and reads without a unique V-gene family were dropped. A later analysis removed roughly 590 highly shared, low-generation-probability nucleotide sequences to deal with suspected cross-contamination and a sequencing artifact. A later analysis calculated a clonal expansion index for each public chain from normalized within-repertoire ranks of inferred template counts. A later analysis computed generation probabilities with a VDJ recombination model fitted to out-of-frame rearrangements, and checked the results against IGoR. In a later analysis, hypergeometric tests were used to score TCR-TCR, TCR-HLA and TCR-CMV co-occurrence, with a repertoire-size bias correction applied to TCR pairs. In a later analysis, false discovery rates were estimated by permuting HLA or CMV assignments 20 times. In a later analysis, co-occurring TCRs were grouped using DBSCAN, and TCRdist sequence similarity was added for clustering within HLA-allele-positive subsets. Repertoires with fewer than 30,000 or more than 120,000 public chains were left out of co-occurrence clustering, as were about five repertoires with anomalous nucleotide sharing. TCRdb's version of the immuneACCESS table is confined to in-frame rearrangements and falls short of the full clone set. An unresolved V gene accounts for under half of the shortfall where checked; the remainder is of unknown origin. V and J calls and clone size come straight from that table; D and trimming were deduced from the DNA. The sample table lists approximately 79,000 clones, approximately 74% of them with a count of one. Jointly, the top ten make up over 7.5% of the sample.

This clonotype originated in a middle-aged man in good health and CMV-seropositive. The sequencing sample was made of PBMCs. The chain uses TRBV15 and TRBJ1-4, with TRBD1 as a weak D call on 5 bases. CDR3 region: CATSRDLQGTTNEKLFF. The base sequence is TGTGCCACCAGCAGAGATCTGCAGGGAACTACTAATGAAAAACTGTTTTTT.